These 15 T cell receptor beta chains were all obtained from the same sample, sequenced in a study of cytomegalovirus exposure and HLA in healthy donors. Method: immunoSEQ multiplex PCR; TCRdb's copy keeps in-frame clones and lacks some. The sample has 200,000 to 250,000 clones, approximately 82% seen once. What was sequenced was PBMCs. These receptors came from a woman younger than 30 in good health and CMV-seronegative.

This chain connects TRBV6-1 to TRBJ2-7, with D perhaps being TRBD1 or TRBD2 (5 bases each). The CDR3 covers 15 residues. V was pared by 1 base and J by 2 bases, with 12 bases between. Germline CDR1 and CDR2: MNHNS and SASEGT. This CDR3 is CASSEVGQGPYEQYF. The CDR3 DNA reads as TGTGCCAGCAGTGAAGTTGGGCAGGGACCCTACGAGCAGTACTTC.

The gene calls are TRBV30 and TRBJ2-2, with D unclear. The germline V gene has CDR1 GTSNPN and CDR2 SVGIG (reference sequence). Trimming took off 4 bases at V and 3 bases at J, with 6 bases between the two ends. The CDR3 sequence is 12 residues long. In DNA, the CDR3 is TGTGCCTGGACCTGGGACACCGGGGAGCTGTTTTTT. The encoded protein is CAWTWDTGELFF. Using reference TRBV30 and TRBJ2-2 for the parts outside the CDR3, the full variable domain is SQTIHQWPATLVQPVGSPLSLECTVEGTSNPNLYWYRQAAGRGLQLLFYSVGIGQISSEVPQNLSASRPQDRQFILSSKKLLLSDSGFYLCAWTWDTGELFFGEGSRLTVL.

The chain has TRBV10-3 and TRBJ1-3; the D gene is possibly TRBD1 (5 bases). Germline assignment: CDR1 ENHRY and CDR2 SYGVKD. The CDR3 loop spans 16 amino acids. V was clipped by 4 bases and J by 3 bases, with 16 bases between them. The CDR3 region is CAISGDRGSFGNTIYF. The CDR3 DNA is TGTGCCATCAGTGGGGACCGAGGAAGCTTTGGAAACACCATATATTTT.

This clone is a singleton in its sample. Here the CDR3 reads CATAEAGETGELFF. CDR3 sequence (DNA): TGTGCCACCGCGGAGGCAGGAGAGACCGGGGAGCTGTTTTTT. V usage is TRBV6-1 and J usage is TRBJ2-2; a possible D gene is TRBD2 (5 bases). V was cut by 10 bases and J by 5 bases, with 17 bases left in between. Germline V gives CDR1 MNHNS, CDR2 SASEGT. The CDR3 totals 14 residues.

This clone was counted a few times. The chain carries TRBV29-1 and TRBJ1-2, with D possibly being TRBD1 (5 bases). The CDR3 totals 12 residues. Germline CDR1 SQVTM, CDR2 ANQGSEA. V lost 6 bases to trimming and J lost 2 bases, with 10 bases between them. The CDR3 loop reads CSVLWGNYGYTF. The CDR3 DNA reads as TGCAGCGTCCTCTGGGGGAACTATGGCTACACCTTC.

The chain is built from TRBV5-1 and TRBJ2-7; TRBD2 matches at 11 bases. The CDR3 totals 16 residues. V gave up 5 bases and J gave up 1 base; unmatched junction bases: 8. Germline V gives CDR1 SGHRS, CDR2 YFSETQ. The CDR3 spells CASRFTLAGASYEQYF. DNA of the CDR3: TGCGCCAGCAGGTTCACACTAGCGGGGGCGTCCTACGAGCAGTACTTC.

There are a few counts of this clone. The genes are TRBV2 and TRBJ1-2; 9 bases are a match to TRBD1. CDR3 size: 13 residues. The germline V gene encodes CDR1 SNHLY and CDR2 FYNNEI. J lost 7 bases, V lost 5 bases, and 5 bases had no gene match. DNA of the CDR3: TGTGCCAGCAGTCTCCGGGACAGGGTTGGCTACACCTTC. Protein: CASSLRDRVGYTF. The whole variable domain, remainder taken from reference TRBV2 and TRBJ1-2, is EPEVTQTPSHQVTQMGQEVILRCVPISNHLYFYWYRQILGQKVEFLVSFYNNEISEKSEIFDDQFSVERPDGSNFTLKIRSTKLEDSAMYFCASSLRDRVGYTFGSGTRLTVV.

This clone was observed a single time. V is TRBV5-1 and J is TRBJ2-5; D may be TRBD2 (5 bases). CDR1 is SGHRS and CDR2 is YFSETQ in the germline V gene. The CDR3 has 16 residues. The ends were cut back, 1 base at V and 2 bases at J, with 15 bases in the middle. This chain's CDR3 is CASSLPPAVEQETQYF. DNA for the CDR3: TGCGCCAGCAGCTTGCCCCCAGCGGTGGAGCAAGAGACCCAGTACTTC. The whole variable domain, filled in from reference TRBV5-1 and TRBJ2-5, reads KAGVTQTPRYLIKTRGQQVTLSCSPISGHRSVSWYQQTPGQGLQFLFEYFSETQRNKGNFPGRFSGRQFSNSRSEMNVSTLELGDSALYLCASSLPPAVEQETQYFGPGTRLLVL.

This clone has only one observation. The chain employs TRBV28 and TRBJ2-7; D unclear. This CDR3 is 12 amino acids long. V dropped 0 bases and J dropped 3 bases, with 3 bases sitting between them. The germline V gene encodes CDR1 MDHEN and CDR2 SYDVKM. CDR3 DNA: TGTGCCAGCAGTTTATGGCGCTACGAGCAGTACTTC. This encodes CASSLWRYEQYF. Using reference TRBV28 and TRBJ2-7 for the parts outside the CDR3, the full variable domain is DVKVTQSSRYLVKRTGEKVFLECVQDMDHENMFWYRQDPGLGLRLIYFSYDVKMKEKGDIPEGYSVSREKKERFSLILESASTNQTSMYLCASSLWRYEQYFGPGTRLTVT.

CDR3 sequence: CASSPVGIGEAFF. The CDR3, as DNA: TGTGCCAGCAGTCCCGTCGGGATTGGTGAAGCTTTCTTT. The chain combines TRBV5-5 with TRBJ1-1; D not resolved. The length of the CDR3 is 13 residues. Per the germline V gene, CDR1 is SGHKS and CDR2 is YYEKEE (reference sequence). V gave up 5 bases and J gave up 7 bases, with 15 bases separating them.

This rearrangement joins TRBV29-1 to TRBJ2-2; TRBD1 matches at 7 bases. J was trimmed by 2 bases and V by 4 bases; bases with no gene match: 10. Germline CDR1 and CDR2: SQVTM and ANQGSEA. The CDR3 contains 16 residues. The CDR3 here is CSVATGTAENTGELFF. The DNA of the CDR3 is TGCAGCGTTGCCACCGGGACAGCCGAAAACACCGGGGAGCTGTTTTTT.

CDR3: CASSPLGRGLTEAFF. The CDR3 region has the DNA TGTGCCAGCAGTCCTCTGGGCAGGGGTCTCACCGAAGCTTTCTTT. V usage is TRBV6-6 and J usage is TRBJ1-1, with D possibly being TRBD1 (6 bases). The CDR3 contains 15 residues. The V end was cut by 5 bases, the J end by 8 bases, with 21 bases between. Germline values: CDR1 MNHNY, CDR2 SVGAGI (reference sequence).

V gene TRBV30 combines with J gene TRBJ1-5; unclear D gene. CDR1 is GTSNPN and CDR2 is SVGIG in the germline V gene (reference sequence). The CDR3 loop spans 12 amino acids. V lost 0 bases to trimming and J lost 11 bases, with 11 bases between them. The CDR3 nucleotides are TGTGCCTGGAGTGTAGGTAATGAGGCCCAGCATTTT. Amino acids: CAWSVGNEAQHF.

The rearrangement links TRBV30 to TRBJ2-3; 7 bases map to TRBD2. Germline CDR1 and CDR2: GTSNPN and SVGIG (reference sequence). The junction had 6 bases not matched to a gene; V was cut back by 6 bases and J by 0 bases. The CDR3 is made up of 14 amino acids. For the CDR3, the DNA is TGTGCCTGCTCTAGCGGAGTTAGCACAGATACGCAGTATTTT. This translates into CACSSGVSTDTQYF.

This chain connects TRBV5-1 to TRBJ2-1, with TRBD2 identical over 16 bases. V lost 5 bases and J lost 9; bases outside the gene matches: 11. CDR3 size: 17 residues. Germline CDR1 and CDR2: SGHRS and YFSETQ. The CDR3 protein is CASRSGTSGRAIVEQFF. Here the CDR3 DNA reads TGCGCCAGCAGGTCTGGGACTAGCGGGAGGGCCATCGTTGAGCAGTTCTTC.